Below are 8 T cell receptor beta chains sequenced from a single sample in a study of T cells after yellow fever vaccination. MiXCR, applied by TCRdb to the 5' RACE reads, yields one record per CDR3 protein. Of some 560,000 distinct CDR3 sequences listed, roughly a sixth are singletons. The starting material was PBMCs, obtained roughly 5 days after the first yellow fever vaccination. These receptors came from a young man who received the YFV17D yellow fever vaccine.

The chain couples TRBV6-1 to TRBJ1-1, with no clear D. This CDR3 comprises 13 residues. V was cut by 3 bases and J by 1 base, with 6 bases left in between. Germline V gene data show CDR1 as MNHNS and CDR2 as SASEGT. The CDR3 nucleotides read TGTGCCAGCAGTGAGAGACAGAACACTGAAGCTTTCTTT. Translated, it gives CASSERQNTEAFF.

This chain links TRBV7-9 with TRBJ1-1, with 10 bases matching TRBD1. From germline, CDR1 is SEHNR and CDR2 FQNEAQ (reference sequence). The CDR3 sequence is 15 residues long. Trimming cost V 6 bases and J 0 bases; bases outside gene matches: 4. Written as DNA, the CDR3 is TGTGCCAGCAGAACGGGACAGGGGTTGAACACTGAAGCTTTCTTT. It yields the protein CASRTGQGLNTEAFF.

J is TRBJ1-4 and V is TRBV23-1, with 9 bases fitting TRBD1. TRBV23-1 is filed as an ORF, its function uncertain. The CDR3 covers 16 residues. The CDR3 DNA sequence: TGCGCAAGGGAGGGACAGGGTCATTTCCAGAATGAAAAACTGTTTTTT. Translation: CAREGQGHFQNEKLFF.

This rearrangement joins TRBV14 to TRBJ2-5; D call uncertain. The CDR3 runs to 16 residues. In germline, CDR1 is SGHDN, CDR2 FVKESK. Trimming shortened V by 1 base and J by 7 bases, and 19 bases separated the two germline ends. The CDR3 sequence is CASSQVDDLARGTQYF. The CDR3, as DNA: TGTGCCAGCAGCCAAGTGGACGACCTGGCGAGAGGGACCCAGTACTTC. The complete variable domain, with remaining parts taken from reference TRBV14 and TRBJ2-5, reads EAGVTQFPSHSVIEKGQTVTLRCDPISGHDNLYWYRRVMGKEIKFLLHFVKESKQDESGMPNNRFLAERTGGTYSTLKVQPAELEDSGVYFCASSQVDDLARGTQYFGPGTRLLVL.

In DNA, the CDR3 is TGCAGTGCTAGCCAGACAGGGGCGAACACTGAAGCTTTCTTT. Its protein product is CSASQTGANTEAFF. The rearrangement joins TRBV20-1 to TRBJ1-1; 8 positions match TRBD1. After removal of 3 bases from V and 1 base from J, the junction contained 4 bases not matched to a gene. The CDR3 consists of 14 residues. CDR1 DFQATT and CDR2 SNEGSKA come from the germline V gene (reference sequence).

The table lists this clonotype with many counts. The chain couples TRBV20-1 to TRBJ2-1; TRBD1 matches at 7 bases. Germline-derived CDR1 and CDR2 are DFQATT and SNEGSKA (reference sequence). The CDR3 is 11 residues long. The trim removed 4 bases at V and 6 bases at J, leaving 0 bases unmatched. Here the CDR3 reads CSATGGNEQFF. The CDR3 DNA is TGCAGTGCTACAGGGGGCAATGAGCAGTTCTTC.

CDR3 loop: CASSLAAGDNEQFF. CDR3 nucleotides: TGTGCCAGCAGCTTGGCGGCTGGAGACAATGAGCAGTTCTTC. The chain joins TRBV5-4 to TRBJ2-1; D gene uncertain. This CDR3 has 14 residues. Germline lookup yields CDR1 SGHNT and CDR2 YYREEE (reference sequence). V was pared by 0 bases and J by 5 bases, with 9 bases between.

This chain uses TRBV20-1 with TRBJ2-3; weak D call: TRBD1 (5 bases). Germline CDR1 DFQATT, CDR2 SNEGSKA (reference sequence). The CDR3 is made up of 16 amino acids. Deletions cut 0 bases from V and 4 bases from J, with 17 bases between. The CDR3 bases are TGCAGTGCTAGAGAGAAAGGGGTGGCAAGGGCAGATACGCAGTATTTT. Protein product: CSAREKGVARADTQYF.